This record covers a single T cell receptor (beta chain). Using immunoSEQ multiplex PCR, the repertoire was profiled, and TCRdb retains in-frame clones only, with some absent. This table has about 100,000 clones, about 86% appearing once. The entry originates in a study of T cell responses to AZD1222 COVID-19 vaccine. With 6 bases clipped from V and 9 bases from J, the junction kept 5 bases outside the gene matches. The CDR3 has 14 amino acids. Germline lookup yields CDR1 MNHEY and CDR2 SVGAGI. The sample here was peripheral blood, taken on day 0 of AZD1222 vaccination. The chain links TRBV6-5 to TRBJ2-1, with TRBD2 matching 13 bases. This clonotype was obtained from an adult in good health. For the CDR3, the DNA is TGTGCCAGCAGACGGACTAGCGGGAGCACTGAGCAGTTCTTC. This gives the protein CASRRTSGSTEQFF.